The 14 T cell receptor beta chains in this list originate from one sample, sequenced in a study of CD8 T cells in Susac syndrome. When the RNA was reverse transcribed, random hexamers were used with an input of about 0.5 to 1 ug. TCRdb analysed the immunoSEQ multiplex PCR reads with MiXCR anew, one entry per CDR3 protein. The sample lists around 150,000 distinct CDR3 sequences, approximately 95% occurring once. Sequenced: CD8+ T cells from PBMCs. The receptors stem from a human donor in good health.

The chain combines TRBV9 with TRBJ2-1; TRBD1 is a possible D gene (6 bases). CDR1 SGDLS and CDR2 YYNGEE come from the germline V gene. The CDR3 runs to 12 residues. Trimming took off 1 base at V and 7 bases at J, with 6 bases between the two ends. The CDR3 here is CASSVQGNEQFF. The CDR3 nucleotides are TGTGCCAGCAGCGTACAGGGGAATGAGCAGTTCTTC. Supplemented by reference TRBV9 and TRBJ2-1, the full variable domain reads DSGVTQTPKHLITATGQRVTLRCSPRSGDLSVYWYQQSLDQGLQFLIQYYNGEERAKGNILERFSAQQFPDLHSELNLSSLELGDSALYFCASSVQGNEQFFGPGTRLTVL.

J is TRBJ2-3 and V is TRBV28, with D possibly being TRBD2 (6 bases). This CDR3 region has 15 residues. Germline CDR1 and CDR2: MDHEN and SYDVKM. Deletions cut 3 bases from V and 5 bases from J, with 15 bases between. CDR3 sequence (DNA): TGTGCCAGCAGTTTCCGAGGACTGGAGGGAGATACGCAGTATTTT. It encodes CASSFRGLEGDTQYF. Filled out from reference TRBV28 and TRBJ2-3, the complete variable domain reads DVKVTQSSRYLVKRTGEKVFLECVQDMDHENMFWYRQDPGLGLRLIYFSYDVKMKEKGDIPEGYSVSREKKERFSLILESASTNQTSMYLCASSFRGLEGDTQYFGPGTRLTVL.

This chain links TRBV3-1 with TRBJ1-2, with D uncertain. The CDR3 is 13 amino acids. In germline, CDR1 is LGHDT, CDR2 YNNKEL (reference sequence). Trimming left V 6 bases short and J 1 base short, with 9 bases between. CDR3 in amino acids: CASSPASNYGYTF. CDR3 nucleotides: TGTGCCAGCAGTCCCGCCAGTAACTATGGCTACACCTTC.

V is TRBV7-9 and J is TRBJ2-7; D is undetermined. In germline, CDR1 is SEHNR, CDR2 FQNEAQ (reference sequence). Trimming removed 5 bases at V and 2 bases at J, with 10 bases between. The CDR3 consists of 13 residues. The CDR3 DNA sequence: TGTGCCAGCAGCCAGAGCGAGGCCTACGAGCAGTACTTC. Protein product: CASSQSEAYEQYF.

The sample holds one count of this clonotype. The chain carries TRBV20-1 and TRBJ2-7; no firm D call. The CDR3 sequence is 13 residues long. Germline V CDR1 and CDR2: DFQATT, SNEGSKA (reference sequence). V was pared by 6 bases and J by 2 bases, with 14 bases between. CDR3 sequence reads: CSALTKRAYEQYF. DNA of the CDR3: TGCAGTGCCTTAACTAAAAGGGCCTACGAGCAGTACTTC.

This rearrangement joins TRBV24-1 to TRBJ2-2; D uncertain. The length of the CDR3 is 13 residues. Trimming took off 3 bases at V and 1 base at J, with 2 bases between the two ends. CDR1 is KGHDR and CDR2 is SFDVKD in the germline V gene. The CDR3 protein is CATSDVNTGELFF. CDR3 bases: TGTGCCACCAGTGATGTGAACACCGGGGAGCTGTTTTTT.

For the CDR3, the DNA is TGTGCCAGCACTTCGGGTACAGATACGCAGTATTTT. Protein sequence: CASTSGTDTQYF. The chain carries TRBV28 and TRBJ2-3; no definite D call. From germline, CDR1 is MDHEN and CDR2 SYDVKM. V gave up 7 bases and J gave up 3 bases, with 8 bases separating them. CDR3 length: 12 residues.

The chain employs TRBV9 and TRBJ2-1; the match to TRBD2 covers 8 bases. Germline values: CDR1 SGDLS, CDR2 YYNGEE. This CDR3 is built from 15 residues. V dropped 0 bases and J dropped 5; count of bases not matched to a gene: 4. The CDR3 DNA follows: TGTGCCAGCAGCGTAGAGACTAGCGCTAACAATGAGCAGTTCTTC. Amino acids: CASSVETSANNEQFF.

The V gene is TRBV6-5, the J gene TRBJ2-7, with D possibly matching TRBD1 (6 bases). Trimming removed 6 bases at V and 3 bases at J, with 15 bases between. From germline, CDR1 is MNHEY and CDR2 SVGAGI. This CDR3 is built from 14 residues. The CDR3 nucleotides read TGTGCCAGCAGCCTCGGACAGCTAAGCTACGAGCAGTACTTC. Amino acid sequence: CASSLGQLSYEQYF.

The chain is built from TRBV20-1 and TRBJ2-1; D is uncertain. The V end lost 3 bases, the J end lost 2 bases, and 8 bases lay between the germline ends. CDR3 size: 13 residues. CDR1 is DFQATT, CDR2 SNEGSKA, per germline (reference sequence). Written as DNA, the CDR3 is TGCAGTGCTAGTCAGGCCACCTACAATGAGCAGTTCTTC. This translates into CSASQATYNEQFF.

The rearrangement links TRBV20-1 to TRBJ1-2; D gene uncertain. Trimming left V 4 bases short and J 4 bases short, with 7 bases between. This CDR3 comprises 11 residues. The germline gives CDR1 DFQATT, CDR2 SNEGSKA (reference sequence). CDR3 DNA sequence: TGCAGTGCTACAGGTGGCTATGGCTACACCTTC. The encoded protein is CSATGGYGYTF.

The chain joins TRBV6-5 to TRBJ2-2; D is undetermined. Trimming shortened V by 1 base and J by 0 bases, and 15 bases separated the two germline ends. This CDR3 contains 18 residues. In germline, CDR1 is MNHEY, CDR2 SVGAGI. The CDR3 DNA reads TGTGCCAGCAGTTACTTGTCAGAGCTCGCGGCGAACACCGGGGAGCTGTTTTTT. Amino acids: CASSYLSELAANTGELFF.

Here the CDR3 DNA reads TGTGCCAGCAGCCAGACAGGGGACGATGAAAAACTGTTTTTT. Protein product: CASSQTGDDEKLFF. This chain uses TRBV28 with TRBJ1-4; TRBD1 agrees at 8 bases. Germline V lookup: CDR1 MDHEN, CDR2 SYDVKM. CDR3 length: 14 amino acids. Trimming cost V 6 bases and J 6 bases; bases outside gene matches: 6.

The gene calls are TRBV4-3 and TRBJ2-7; TRBD1 matches at 7 bases. J gave up 1 base and V 2 bases, and 5 bases lay outside the gene matches. This CDR3 region has 15 residues. The germline CDR1 and CDR2 sequences are LGHNA and YSLEER. The CDR3: CASSQTRDRSYEQYF. CDR3 DNA: TGCGCCAGCAGCCAAACCCGGGACAGATCCTACGAGCAGTACTTC.